This is a list of T cell receptor beta chains from one sample in a study of cytomegalovirus exposure and HLA in healthy donors. TCRdb keeps only in-frame clones here, not all; method: immunoSEQ multiplex PCR. The table shows about 140,000 clones, with less than 80% occurring only once. The sequenced sample was PBMCs. All receptors come from a man aged 50-59 years in good health and CMV-seropositive. The CDR3 runs from the conserved cysteine through the conserved F or W. The order of the fields is clone size, D gene, V gene, J gene, CDR3 DNA, CDR3 protein. The D gene is left open where the match is weak. Only some rows state a clone size, as once, few, many or a class for expanded clones.

>few|TRBD2|TRBV5-6|TRBJ2-1
TGTGCCAGCAGCTTGGAAACTAGCGAGCATGAGCAGTTCTTC
CASSLETSEHEQFF
>NA|NA|TRBV13|TRBJ2-3
TGTGCCAGCAGCTCCCTCGGGAGACGGACAGATACGCAGTATTTT
CASSSLGRRTDTQYF
>few|NA|TRBV5-4|TRBJ1-2
TGTGCCAGCAGCTTGAGGGGGGGGAATGGCTACACCTTC
CASSLRGGNGYTF
>NA|NA|TRBV11-2|TRBJ1-1
TGTGCCAGCAGCTTTTCTGTCGGGGATAAGACTGAAGCTTTCTTT
CASSFSVGDKTEAFF
>NA|NA|TRBV25-1|TRBJ1-1
TGTGCCAGCAGTGACACAAACACTGAAGCTTTCTTT
CASSDTNTEAFF
>few|TRBD2|TRBV9|TRBJ2-1
TGTGCCAGCAGCGCGGGGACTAGCGGGAGGACCTACAATGAGCAGTTCTTC
CASSAGTSGRTYNEQFF
>few|NA|TRBV5-1|TRBJ2-5
TGCGCCAGCAGCTTGTCATTGGGGCTCAATGGAGAGACCCAGTACTTC
CASSLSLGLNGETQYF
>NA|NA|TRBV28|TRBJ2-1
TGTGCCAGCAGTTTTCGGGACTGGGACCGTAAGGAGCAGTTCTTC
CASSFRDWDRKEQFF
>NA|TRBD2|TRBV7-2|TRBJ2-1
TGTGCCAGCAGCTTCCAGACTAGCGGACCCCTGGGGGAGCAGTTCTTC
CASSFQTSGPLGEQFF
>NA|TRBD2|TRBV11-2|TRBJ2-5
TGTGCCAGCAGCTTAGAACCAGCGGGGCTCCGGGAGACCCAGTACTTC
CASSLEPAGLRETQYF
>NA|NA|TRBV6-5|TRBJ1-2
TGTGCCAGCAGGTCAGACCAGGGCGGCGGCTACACCTTC
CASRSDQGGGYTF
>NA|NA|TRBV5-1|TRBJ1-1
TGCGCCAGCAGCTTGGCTTTGACGGGGAACACTGAAGCTTTCTTT
CASSLALTGNTEAFF
>NA|TRBD1|TRBV28|TRBJ2-1
TGTGCCAGCAGGGCAGGGGGTGGAAACTACAATGAGCAGTTCTTC
CASRAGGGNYNEQFF
>NA|NA|TRBV25-1|TRBJ2-7
TGTGCCAGCAGTGAATTAGGAAGCGGCCAATCCCTGGGGGAGCAGTACTTC
CASSELGSGQSLGEQYF
>NA|TRBD2|TRBV19|TRBJ2-1
TGTGCCAGTACCTTGAGGACTAGCGGGACATCCTACAATGAGCAGTTCTTC
CASTLRTSGTSYNEQFF
>NA|TRBD2|TRBV11-3|TRBJ2-1
TGTGCCAGCAGCTTAGGGACTAGCGGGAGTCGTGAGCAGTTCTTC
CASSLGTSGSREQFF
>NA|NA|TRBV10-2|TRBJ2-7
TGCGCCAGCAGGCAGGGTGTCTCCTACGAGCAGTACTTC
CASRQGVSYEQYF
>NA|NA|TRBV15|TRBJ2-5
TGTGCCACCAGCATCTCAAGGGCCGGGACACAAGAGACCCAGTACTTC
CATSISRAGTQETQYF
>NA|TRBD1|TRBV5-6|TRBJ1-1
TGTGCCAGCAGCAAAAGACAATCCGGGACAGCGAACACTGAAGCTTTCTTT
CASSKRQSGTANTEAFF